This T cell receptor (beta chain) is drawn from a study of T cells in Graves' hyperthyroidism and ophthalmopathy. Whole-study results and caveats: Most thyroid-expanded clonotypes above 0.001 were also found in blood.

Those patients with uncontrolled infection, other autoimmune disease, pregnancy or lactation were excluded. Researchers took RNA transcripts and amplified the TCR beta CDR3 regions from them. HTBI primers drove first-round RT-PCR of the TCR CDR3. TCRdb called the multiplex PCR reads again in MiXCR, with one record for every CDR3 protein. This sample has hundreds of thousands of distinct CDR3 sequences; less than 45% occur once, and the top ten carry less than 9%. Per the germline V gene, CDR1 is MNHEY and CDR2 is SVGAGI. The CDR3 totals 15 residues. With 7 bases removed from V and 0 bases from J, the gap between germline ends came to 13 bases. Comment on this clonotype: Its cognate antigen is unknown.

The sequenced sample consisted of peripheral blood or thyroid tissue (not recorded which). This TCR derives from an adult man with Graves' disease, either hyperthyroidism or ophthalmopathy (not recorded which). The V call is TRBV6-5, the J call TRBJ1-5, with a weak D call TRBD1 (5 bases). The CDR3 DNA reads TGTGCCAGCACAAGGTCGCAGGGTAGCAATCAGCCCCAGCATTTT. Amino acids: CASTRSQGSNQPQHF.